Presented here are 24 T cell receptor beta chains from one specimen sequenced in a study of technical replicates of blood from a few donors. Clones were sequenced by immunoSEQ multiplex PCR, and TCRdb holds only the in-frame ones, with some missing. The repertoire includes 95,000 to 100,000 clones, around 95% of them detected once, and over 0.2% sits in the top ten. The sequenced sample was T cells isolated from PBMCs. These TCRs come from a human donor in good health.

The V call is TRBV6-1, the J call TRBJ2-2; the D gene is possibly TRBD2 (7 bases). Trimming took 4 bases from V and 5 from J, leaving 20 bases between them. This CDR3 comprises 17 residues. Germline CDR1 MNHNS, CDR2 SASEGT. The CDR3 region is CASSGKGGWRGTGELFF. DNA for the CDR3: TGTGCCAGCAGTGGCAAGGGGGGGTGGCGTGGAACCGGGGAGCTGTTTTTT.

The CDR3 DNA is TGCAGCGTTGGAACTCCCCACTCTGGAAACACCATATATTTT. Protein: CSVGTPHSGNTIYF. This rearrangement joins TRBV29-1 to TRBJ1-3, with D hard to call. This CDR3 contains 14 residues. CDR1 and CDR2 (germline): SQVTM, ANQGSEA. V was shortened by 4 bases and J by 0 bases, with 10 bases between the two germline ends.

This clone was seen a single time. The V and J genes are TRBV13 and TRBJ2-5; 8 bases fit TRBD2. This CDR3 has 15 amino acids. The V gene end was trimmed by 1 base and the J gene end by 2 bases; junction bases not matched to a gene: 3. The germline gives CDR1 PRHDT, CDR2 FYEKMQ (reference sequence). The CDR3 loop is CASSLAVAGQETQYF. The CDR3 DNA is TGTGCCAGCAGCTTAGCAGTAGCGGGGCAAGAGACCCAGTACTTC.

V and J are TRBV7-9 and TRBJ1-1; perhaps TRBD1 as D (6 bases). The V and J ends lost 5 bases and 7 bases respectively, with 11 bases between them. Germline loops: CDR1 SEHNR, CDR2 FQNEAQ (reference sequence). The CDR3 has 12 amino acids. CDR3 DNA sequence: TGTGCCAGCAGCCCGGGGGGCGGTGAAGCTTTCTTT. It specifies CASSPGGGEAFF.

The rearrangement uses TRBV6-1 and TRBJ2-3; 7 positions agree with TRBD1. Germline V gene sequence: CDR1 MNHNS, CDR2 SASEGT. Trimming took 4 bases from V and 9 from J; bases not matched to a gene: 1. The CDR3 loop spans 11 amino acids. The CDR3 sequence: CASSGDRTQYF. The CDR3 region has the DNA TGTGCCAGCAGTGGGGACAGAACGCAGTATTTT.

V usage is TRBV9 and J usage is TRBJ2-5, with 10 bases matching TRBD2. The germline V gene encodes CDR1 SGDLS and CDR2 YYNGEE. This CDR3 spans 17 amino acids. With 3 bases clipped from V and 2 bases from J, the junction kept 10 bases outside the gene matches. In DNA, the CDR3 is TGTGCCAGCAGCGCCCCTGAAGGTAGCGGGGGGCAAGAGACCCAGTACTTC. Amino acids: CASSAPEGSGGQETQYF.

This chain connects TRBV4-2 to TRBJ1-1, with TRBD1 matching 7 bases. V trimming: 5 bases; J trimming: 7 bases; junction bases outside the gene matches: 13. The CDR3 spans 15 residues. The germline gives CDR1 LGHNA, CDR2 YNFKEQ. CDR3 coding DNA: TGTGCCAGCAGCTTACGGGGGACAGATAACGATGAAGCTTTCTTT. Amino acids: CASSLRGTDNDEAFF.

The rearrangement uses TRBV7-2 and TRBJ1-1; tentative D call: TRBD1 (6 bases). Trimming took off 0 bases at V and 4 bases at J, with 12 bases between the two ends. The CDR3 contains 15 residues. Germline V gene sequence: CDR1 SGHTA, CDR2 FQGNSA. The CDR3 DNA reads as TGTGCCAGCAGCTTAGCGCGGGGGGCTGGCACTGAAGCTTTCTTT. Residues: CASSLARGAGTEAFF.

The V call is TRBV6-4, the J call TRBJ1-3, with D possibly being TRBD1 (6 bases). CDR1 is MRHNA, CDR2 SNTAGT, per germline. The CDR3 contains 17 residues. V lost 3 bases to trimming and J lost 4 bases, with 19 bases between them. CDR3 region: CASSDNTGMGPGNTIYF. In DNA, the CDR3 is TGTGCCAGCAGTGATAACACAGGGATGGGACCAGGAAACACCATATATTTT.

This chain joins TRBV9 and TRBJ1-5; no clear D gene. V lost 2 bases and J 4 bases, leaving 10 bases between the germline ends. Germline V gene data show CDR1 as SGDLS and CDR2 as YYNGEE. CDR3 length: 14 residues. The CDR3 reads CASSVGPTNQPQHF. In DNA, the CDR3 is TGTGCCAGCAGCGTTGGGCCGACAAATCAGCCCCAGCATTTT. Complete variable domain (other parts from reference TRBV9 and TRBJ1-5): DSGVTQTPKHLITATGQRVTLRCSPRSGDLSVYWYQQSLDQGLQFLIQYYNGEERAKGNILERFSAQQFPDLHSELNLSSLELGDSALYFCASSVGPTNQPQHFGDGTRLSIL.

J is TRBJ1-4 and V is TRBV29-1; the match to TRBD1 covers 8 bases. The germline CDR1 and CDR2 sequences are SQVTM and ANQGSEA. The CDR3 loop spans 13 amino acids. Germline trimming cut 4 bases from V and 6 bases from J; bases unmatched to any gene: 4. The CDR3 sequence is CSVGDRGYEKLFF. In DNA, the CDR3 is TGCAGCGTTGGCGACAGGGGTTATGAAAAACTGTTTTTT.

The chain recombines TRBV28 with TRBJ2-4; 7 bases align to TRBD2. CDR1 and CDR2 from the germline V gene are MDHEN and SYDVKM. The CDR3 is 15 amino acids. The trim removed 5 bases at V and 3 bases at J, leaving 7 bases unmatched. CDR3 sequence: CASSIAGRHKNIQYF. The CDR3 nucleotides read TGTGCCAGCAGTATTGCCGGGAGGCACAAAAACATTCAGTACTTC.

J is TRBJ2-5 and V is TRBV28, with 8 bases matching TRBD1. The CDR3 is 14 residues long. Trimming took 6 bases from V and 2 from J; bases not matched to a gene: 5. Germline V gene lookup returns CDR1 MDHEN and CDR2 SYDVKM. The CDR3 region is CASSPTGDQETQYF. CDR3 DNA: TGTGCCAGCAGCCCGACAGGGGATCAAGAGACCCAGTACTTC.

The genes are TRBV10-1 and TRBJ2-5; D might be TRBD2 (6 bases). This CDR3 is 13 amino acids long. The V end was cut by 4 bases, the J end by 8 bases, with 14 bases between. The germline V gene has CDR1 WNHNN and CDR2 SYGVQD (reference sequence). CDR3 DNA sequence: TGCGCCAGCAGTGTGGTTGCGGGGTCTACCCAGTACTTC. Protein: CASSVVAGSTQYF.

The genes are TRBV11-3 and TRBJ1-2; no definite D call. V lost 1 base, J lost 8 bases, and 8 bases lay in between. Germline assignment: CDR1 SGHNT and CDR2 YENEEA. The CDR3 is made up of 12 amino acids. The CDR3: CASSLAGRGYTF. CDR3 DNA sequence: TGTGCCAGCAGCTTAGCTGGTCGGGGCTACACCTTC.

The chain couples TRBV5-1 to TRBJ2-5; possibly TRBD1 for D (6 bases). Germline V gene data show CDR1 as SGHRS and CDR2 as YFSETQ. The V end was cut by 0 bases, the J end by 5 bases, with 14 bases between. This CDR3 has 15 residues. The CDR3 nucleotides are TGCGCCAGCAGCTTGGGTCTCGCCCAGGGGGAGACCCAGTACTTC. Its protein product is CASSLGLAQGETQYF.

The genes are TRBV6-1 and TRBJ1-6, with 8 bases aligning to TRBD1. The CDR3 is made up of 15 amino acids. Germline V gives CDR1 MNHNS, CDR2 SASEGT. The J segment lost 6 bases and the V segment lost 4 bases, leaving 5 bases of the junction unmatched. In DNA, the CDR3 is TGTGCCAGCAGTGCCCAAACAGGGGGTAATTCACCCCTCCACTTT. It yields the protein CASSAQTGGNSPLHF.

The chain uses TRBV7-2 and TRBJ1-2, with D unclear. Germline loops: CDR1 SGHTA, CDR2 FQGNSA. This CDR3 has 15 residues. Trimming cost V 2 bases and J 3 bases, with 13 bases left between them. This CDR3 reads CASSLRSGKDYGYTF. CDR3 sequence (DNA): TGTGCCAGCAGCTTACGCTCAGGAAAGGACTATGGCTACACCTTC.

V and J are TRBV10-3 and TRBJ2-3; 8 positions agree with TRBD2. Germline lookup yields CDR1 ENHRY and CDR2 SYGVKD. The J segment lost 2 bases and the V segment lost 6 bases, leaving 7 bases of the junction unmatched. This CDR3 spans 15 amino acids. The CDR3 DNA is TGTGCCATCAGCTCGAACGGGGGGGTCACAGATACGCAGTATTTT. As protein: CAISSNGGVTDTQYF.

This chain connects TRBV4-1 to TRBJ1-3, with D perhaps matching TRBD1 (6 bases). Germline CDR1 MGHRA, CDR2 YSYEKL. Trimming shortened V by 2 bases and J by 0 bases, and 14 bases separated the two germline ends. CDR3 length equals 17 residues. This CDR3 reads CASSQLPTGISGNTIYF. DNA for the CDR3: TGCGCCAGCAGCCAATTACCGACAGGAATCTCTGGAAACACCATATATTTT.

V is TRBV19 and J is TRBJ2-4; 8 bases fit TRBD1. Germline trimming cut 2 bases from V and 6 bases from J; bases unmatched to any gene: 6. Per the germline V gene, CDR1 is LNHDA and CDR2 is SQIVND (reference sequence). The CDR3 loop spans 15 amino acids. CDR3 protein: CASSITGGFGNIQYF. The DNA of the CDR3 is TGTGCCAGTAGTATAACAGGGGGATTCGGAAACATTCAGTACTTC.

V gene TRBV27 combines with J gene TRBJ2-7; 9 nucleotides agree with TRBD1. CDR1 MNHEY and CDR2 SMNVEV come from the germline V gene (reference sequence). The CDR3 covers 18 residues. V was clipped by 3 bases and J by 2 bases; unmatched bases: 14. CDR3 amino acids: CASSFGLATGTGPYEQYF. The CDR3 nucleotides are TGTGCCAGCAGTTTCGGGTTAGCCACCGGGACAGGGCCCTACGAGCAGTACTTC.

The rearrangement uses TRBV19 and TRBJ2-3; 9 bases are shared with TRBD1. Germline lookup yields CDR1 LNHDA and CDR2 SQIVND (reference sequence). Trimming cost V 7 bases and J 1 base; bases outside gene matches: 6. The CDR3 length is 15 residues. CDR3 bases: TGTGCCAGTATGGGGGACAGGGCGCGCACAGATACGCAGTATTTT. It translates to CASMGDRARTDTQYF.

This rearrangement joins TRBV9 to TRBJ2-1; D is undetermined. The germline V gene encodes CDR1 SGDLS and CDR2 YYNGEE. The V end was cut by 0 bases, the J end by 7 bases, with 8 bases between. There are 13 residues in the CDR3. The CDR3 loop reads CASSVAGRNEQFF. The DNA for the CDR3 is TGTGCCAGCAGCGTAGCGGGTAGGAATGAGCAGTTCTTC.